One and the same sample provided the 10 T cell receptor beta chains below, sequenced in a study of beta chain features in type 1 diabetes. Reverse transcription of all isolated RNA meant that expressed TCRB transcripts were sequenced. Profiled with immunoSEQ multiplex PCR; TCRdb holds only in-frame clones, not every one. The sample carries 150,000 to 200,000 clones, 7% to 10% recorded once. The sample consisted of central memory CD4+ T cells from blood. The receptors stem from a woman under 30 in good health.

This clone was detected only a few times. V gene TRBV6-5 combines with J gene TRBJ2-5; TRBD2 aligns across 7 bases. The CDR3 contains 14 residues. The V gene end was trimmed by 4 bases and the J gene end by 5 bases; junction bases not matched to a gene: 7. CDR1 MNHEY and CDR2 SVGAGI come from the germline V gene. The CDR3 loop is CASSWTSQLETQYF. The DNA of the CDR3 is TGTGCCAGCAGTTGGACTAGTCAATTGGAGACCCAGTACTTC.

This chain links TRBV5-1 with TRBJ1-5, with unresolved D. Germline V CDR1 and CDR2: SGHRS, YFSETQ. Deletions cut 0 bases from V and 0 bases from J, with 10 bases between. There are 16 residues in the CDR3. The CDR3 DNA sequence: TGCGCCAGCAGCTTGGACCCCGGGGATAGCAATCAGCCCCAGCATTTT. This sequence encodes CASSLDPGDSNQPQHF.

The CDR3 bases are TGTGCCAGCAGTCGACAGTCTTCTAGCACAGATACGCAGTATTTT. The encoded protein is CASSRQSSSTDTQYF. The chain combines TRBV6-1 with TRBJ2-3; a possible D gene is TRBD1 (5 bases). The CDR3 totals 15 residues. Trimming stripped 5 bases from V and 0 bases from J, with 12 bases between. Germline CDR1 is MNHNS and CDR2 is SASEGT.

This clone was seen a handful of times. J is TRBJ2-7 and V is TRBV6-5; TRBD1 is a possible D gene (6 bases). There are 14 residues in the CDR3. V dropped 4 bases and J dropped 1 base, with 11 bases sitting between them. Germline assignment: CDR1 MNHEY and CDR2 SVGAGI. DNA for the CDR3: TGTGCCAGCAGTTCTAGGACAGATTCCTACGAGCAGTACTTC. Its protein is CASSSRTDSYEQYF.

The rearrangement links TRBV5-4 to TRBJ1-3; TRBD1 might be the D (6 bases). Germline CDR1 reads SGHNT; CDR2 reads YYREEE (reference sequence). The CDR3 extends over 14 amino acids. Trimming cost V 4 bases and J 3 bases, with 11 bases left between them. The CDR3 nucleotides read TGTGCCAGCAGCGCAGGGGAAAATGGAAACACCATATATTTT. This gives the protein CASSAGENGNTIYF.

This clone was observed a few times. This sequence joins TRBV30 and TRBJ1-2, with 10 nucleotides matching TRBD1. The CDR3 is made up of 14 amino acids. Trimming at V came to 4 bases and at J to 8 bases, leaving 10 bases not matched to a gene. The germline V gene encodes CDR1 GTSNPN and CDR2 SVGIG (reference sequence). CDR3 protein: CAWTIRQGARGYTF. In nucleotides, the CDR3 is TGTGCCTGGACTATAAGACAGGGGGCGCGCGGCTACACCTTC.

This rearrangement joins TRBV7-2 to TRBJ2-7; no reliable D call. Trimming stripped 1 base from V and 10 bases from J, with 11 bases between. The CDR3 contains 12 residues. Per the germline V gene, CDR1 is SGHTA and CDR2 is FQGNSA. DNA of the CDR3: TGTGCCAGCAGCTTAGATAATATGCGACAGTACTTC. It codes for CASSLDNMRQYF.

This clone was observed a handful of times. The CDR3 sequence: CASSRQGRNTGELFF. The DNA for the CDR3 is TGTGCCAGTAGTCGACAGGGTCGGAACACCGGGGAGCTGTTTTTT. The rearrangement uses TRBV19 and TRBJ2-2, with TRBD1 identical over 7 bases. The CDR3 is 15 residues long. Trimming cost V 5 bases and J 1 base; bases outside gene matches: 4. Germline V gene lookup returns CDR1 LNHDA and CDR2 SQIVND (reference sequence).

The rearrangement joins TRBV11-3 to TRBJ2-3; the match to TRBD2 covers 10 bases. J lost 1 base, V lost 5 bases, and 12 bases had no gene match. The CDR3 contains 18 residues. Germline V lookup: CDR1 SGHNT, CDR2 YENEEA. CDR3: CASSQEEREGGGTDTQYF. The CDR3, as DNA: TGTGCCAGCAGCCAGGAGGAGCGGGAGGGCGGAGGCACAGATACGCAGTATTTT.

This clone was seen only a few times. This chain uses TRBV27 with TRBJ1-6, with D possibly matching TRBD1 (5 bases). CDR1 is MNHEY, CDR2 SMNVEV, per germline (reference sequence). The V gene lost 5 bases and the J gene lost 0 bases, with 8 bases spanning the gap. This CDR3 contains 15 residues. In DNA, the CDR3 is TGTGCCAGCAGTGGGGGGGGCTCCTATAATTCACCCCTCCACTTT. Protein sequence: CASSGGGSYNSPLHF.